The 10 T cell receptor beta chains below all came from one sample that was sequenced in a study of cytomegalovirus exposure and HLA in healthy donors. 13 Jbeta primers and 60 Vbeta primers were used for the PCR. Assay: immunoSEQ multiplex PCR; the TCRdb copy retains only in-frame clones and omits some. The repertoire has 130,000 or so clones, around four fifths of them found once; the top ten carry about 1.4%. The specimen sequenced was PBMCs. These receptors originate from a woman in her 40s in good health and CMV-seronegative.

This clone has just a few counts. This sequence joins TRBV5-1 and TRBJ1-1; TRBD1 matches 7 bases. J gave up 4 bases and V 4 bases, and 13 bases lay outside the gene matches. This CDR3 has 16 residues. The germline V gene encodes CDR1 SGHRS and CDR2 YFSETQ. The CDR3 reads CASSMNNRGYGTEAFF. As DNA, the CDR3 is TGCGCCAGCAGCATGAATAACAGGGGCTACGGCACTGAAGCTTTCTTT.

The chain has TRBV12-5 and TRBJ1-3, with D unresolved. Germline values: CDR1 LGHNT, CDR2 FRNRAP. CDR3 length equals 13 residues. V gave up 5 bases and J gave up 3 bases, with 8 bases separating them. The CDR3 here is CASGVSNGNTIYF. The CDR3 bases are TGTGCTAGTGGTGTTAGCAATGGAAACACCATATATTTT.

The V call is TRBV30, the J call TRBJ2-7; D is ambiguous. Between the trimmed V and J ends, which lost 0 bases and 3 bases, there was a span of 3 bases. This CDR3 has 11 amino acids. The germline V gene encodes CDR1 GTSNPN and CDR2 SVGIG (reference sequence). The CDR3 nucleotides are TGTGCCTGGAGTGTTCTCTACGAGCAGTACTTC. Its translation: CAWSVLYEQYF.

Notes on this clone: The junction departs from germline at one end; a sequencing error may be responsible. This chain connects TRBV7-7 to TRBJ2-1; the match to TRBD1 covers 10 bases. The CDR3 sequence is 13 residues long. Germline V CDR1 and CDR2: SSHAT, FNYEAQ (reference sequence). The CDR3 is CASSRDRGYEQFF. The CDR3 DNA reads as TGTGCTAGCAGCAGGGACAGGGGCTATGAGCAGTTCTTC.

The chain couples TRBV27 to TRBJ1-1, with D hard to call. Germline V gives CDR1 MNHEY, CDR2 SMNVEV (reference sequence). The V end lost 2 bases, the J end lost 3 bases, and 10 bases lay between the germline ends. This CDR3 has 14 residues. DNA of the CDR3: TGTGCCAGCAGTTTAGGTAATGGGCACACTGAAGCTTTCTTT. It yields the protein CASSLGNGHTEAFF.

This chain connects TRBV27 to TRBJ1-2; the D gene is possibly TRBD1 (5 bases). CDR3 size: 14 residues. Trimming shortened V by 6 bases and J by 13 bases, and 24 bases separated the two germline ends. Germline lookup yields CDR1 MNHEY and CDR2 SMNVEV (reference sequence). CDR3 sequence: CASSTGDYRMVVTF. The CDR3 bases are TGTGCCAGCAGCACGGGGGACTACAGGATGGTTGTCACCTTC.

V usage is TRBV27 and J usage is TRBJ1-6; 7 bases are shared with TRBD1. The V and J ends lost 4 bases and 11 bases, in that order; junction bases with no gene match: 5. Germline-derived CDR1 and CDR2 are MNHEY and SMNVEV (reference sequence). This CDR3 is 13 amino acids long. The CDR3, as DNA: TGTGCCAGCAGTTATCCAGGGGGTACACCCCTCCACTTT. Encoded protein: CASSYPGGTPLHF.

The chain uses TRBV6-5 and TRBJ1-2; D gene ambiguous. This CDR3 has 13 amino acids. The V and J ends lost 8 bases and 0 bases respectively, with 10 bases between them. CDR1 and CDR2 (germline): MNHEY, SVGAGI. This chain's CDR3 is CASRAGSNYGYTF. In nucleotides, the CDR3 is TGTGCCAGCCGTGCAGGCTCTAACTATGGCTACACCTTC.

This rearrangement joins TRBV7-2 to TRBJ2-7; D gene unclear. The germline gives CDR1 SGHTA, CDR2 FQGNSA. This CDR3 has 15 residues. Trimming stripped 5 bases from V and 6 bases from J, with 20 bases between. CDR3 region: CASSPPVPPNGEQYF. DNA for the CDR3: TGTGCCAGCAGCCCCCCGGTTCCTCCCAATGGCGAGCAGTACTTC.

Concerning this clone: In the same sample, other DNA sequences code for this CDR3. This chain links TRBV6-1 with TRBJ1-5; possibly TRBD1 for D (5 bases). The germline V gene encodes CDR1 MNHNS and CDR2 SASEGT. The CDR3 loop spans 13 amino acids. Deletions cut 2 bases from V and 4 bases from J, with 6 bases between. CDR3 nucleotide sequence: TGTGCCAGCAGTGAAAGGGGTAATCAGCCCCAGCATTTT. Its protein product is CASSERGNQPQHF.